One and the same sample provided the 26 T cell receptor beta chains below, sequenced in a study of brain metastases from non-small cell lung cancer. Data came from immunoSEQ multiplex PCR; TCRdb stores just in-frame clones and leaves some out. Among 2,200 or so clones listed, 83% were seen once. Sample: tissue from a brain metastasis. The receptors were sampled from a donor aged 40 or older with non-small cell lung cancer.

V usage is TRBV7-8 and J usage is TRBJ2-1; TRBD2 might be the D (7 bases). CDR3 size: 15 residues. V lost 3 bases and J lost 9, with 18 bases in between. The germline V gene encodes CDR1 SGHVS and CDR2 FQNEAQ. The CDR3 loop is CASSFSGTGGGEQFF. In nucleotides, the CDR3 is TGTGCCAGCAGCTTCAGCGGGACCGGAGGGGGTGAGCAGTTCTTC.

Turning to this clone: One base away lies a much larger clone, so this may be a sequencing read error. Other nucleotide sequences from this sample produce the same CDR3. This chain joins TRBV4-1 and TRBJ2-5, with TRBD2 identical over 11 bases. J gave up 2 bases and V 5 bases, and 4 bases lay outside the gene matches. Looked up from germline, CDR1 is MGHRA and CDR2 is YSYEKL. The CDR3 covers 15 residues. CDR3 DNA: TGCGCCAGCAGCTTACTAGCGGGAGAGCAAGAGACCCAGTACTTC. It is translated as CASSLLAGEQETQYF.

A word on this clone: An end of the junction does not agree with germline; a read error may underlie this. The chain couples TRBV15 to TRBJ2-2; D gene ambiguous. CDR1 and CDR2 (germline): LNHNV, YYDKDF (reference sequence). This CDR3 has 14 residues. CDR3 loop: CATSRDSRIGELFF. The DNA for the CDR3 is TGTGCCACCAGTAGAGATTCTCGGATCGGGGAGCTGTTTTTT. Variable domain in full (rest from reference TRBV15 and TRBJ2-2): DAMVIQNPRYQVTQFGKPVTLSCSQTLNHNVMYWYQQKSSQAPKLLFHYYDKDFNNEADTPDNFQSRRPNTSFCFLDIRSPGLGDTAMYLCATSRDSRIGELFFGEGSRLTVL.

This rearrangement joins TRBV5-1 to TRBJ2-1, with D unresolved. Trimming cost V 0 bases and J 3 bases, with 10 bases left between them. This CDR3 comprises 15 residues. The germline CDR1 and CDR2 sequences are SGHRS and YFSETQ. The CDR3 sequence: CASSLAPPRYNEQFF. The CDR3 DNA reads as TGCGCCAGCAGCTTGGCGCCACCTCGCTACAATGAGCAGTTCTTC.

This rearrangement joins TRBV27 to TRBJ2-1, with D possibly TRBD1 on 5 matching bases. Per germline, CDR1 MNHEY and CDR2 SMNVEV (reference sequence). V lost 3 bases to trimming and J lost 4 bases, with 25 bases between them. The CDR3 has 19 amino acids. CDR3: CASSLGPQGVTTAYNEQFF. The CDR3 DNA reads as TGTGCCAGCAGTTTGGGGCCCCAGGGCGTCACCACAGCTTACAATGAGCAGTTCTTC.

This clone is a singleton in its sample. At one end, the junction sequence differs from germline, possibly due to a read error. The CDR3 region has the DNA TGCGCCAGCAGCCACGGGAGAGGCTACGAACAGTACTTC. Amino acid sequence: CASSHGRGYEQYF. The chain carries TRBV4-3 and TRBJ2-7, with D maybe TRBD2 (6 bases). The CDR3 has 13 amino acids. CDR1 is LGHNA, CDR2 YSLEER, per germline.

V and J are TRBV24-1 and TRBJ2-1; 15 nucleotides agree with TRBD2. The J segment lost 9 bases and the V segment lost 10 bases, leaving 3 bases of the junction unmatched. Germline lookup yields CDR1 KGHDR and CDR2 SFDVKD. The CDR3 spans 13 residues. The CDR3 loop reads CATGLAGGGEQFF. The CDR3 DNA reads TGTGCCACAGGACTAGCGGGGGGGGGTGAGCAGTTCTTC.

This sequence joins TRBV20-1 and TRBJ2-1, with 11 bases matching TRBD1. The V gene's germline CDR1 is DFQATT and CDR2 SNEGSKA (reference sequence). The V gene end was trimmed by 3 bases and the J gene end by 6 bases; junction bases not matched to a gene: 10. This CDR3 contains 16 residues. This chain's CDR3 is CSASPWDRGSGNEQFF. In nucleotides, the CDR3 is TGCAGTGCTAGTCCATGGGACAGGGGGTCCGGCAATGAGCAGTTCTTC.

V gene TRBV18 combines with J gene TRBJ2-3, with D hard to call. There are 16 residues in the CDR3. The V and J ends lost 5 bases and 0 bases respectively, with 15 bases between them. Germline V gene lookup returns CDR1 KGHSH and CDR2 LQKENI. The CDR3 protein is CASSETAARSTDTQYF. The CDR3 nucleotides read TGTGCCAGCTCAGAGACTGCGGCCAGGAGCACAGATACGCAGTATTTT.

The chain couples TRBV9 to TRBJ2-1; no firm D call. The CDR3 loop spans 15 amino acids. Per germline, CDR1 SGDLS and CDR2 YYNGEE. Trimming removed 0 bases at V and 8 bases at J, with 15 bases between. The CDR3 nucleotides read TGTGCCAGCAGCGTAGGGGCCCGGAGTGGCGATGAGCAGTTCTTC. Translated, it gives CASSVGARSGDEQFF.

This clone was observed a few times. The rearrangement uses TRBV7-9 and TRBJ2-5; D is possibly TRBD1 or TRBD2 (6 bases each). CDR1 SEHNR and CDR2 FQNEAQ come from the germline V gene (reference sequence). This CDR3 is built from 14 residues. Trimming removed 5 bases from V and 5 bases from J, with 15 bases in between. The CDR3 sequence is CASSPPRGRETQYF. The DNA of the CDR3 is TGTGCCAGCAGCCCCCCCCGGGGGCGGGAGACCCAGTACTTC.

This clone was detected once. The genes are TRBV3-1 (or the pseudogene TRBV3-2) and TRBJ2-5; D remains unclear. Trimming shortened V by 0 bases and J by 5 bases, and 4 bases separated the two germline ends. This CDR3 contains 12 residues. Germline assignment: CDR1 LGHDT and CDR2 YNNKEL (reference sequence). The CDR3 nucleotides are TGTGCCAGCAGCCAAGAATATGAGACCCAGTACTTC. It translates to CASSQEYETQYF.

The rearrangement uses TRBV9 and TRBJ1-1; 8 bases agree with TRBD1. This CDR3 comprises 14 residues. Germline V gene lookup returns CDR1 SGDLS and CDR2 YYNGEE. The V and J ends lost 4 bases and 1 base, in that order; junction bases with no gene match: 3. This chain's CDR3 is CASSLGQGNTEAFF. Written as DNA, the CDR3 is TGTGCCAGCAGCCTCGGACAGGGGAACACTGAAGCTTTCTTT. The entire variable domain, with the rest obtained from reference TRBV9 and TRBJ1-1, is as follows: DSGVTQTPKHLITATGQRVTLRCSPRSGDLSVYWYQQSLDQGLQFLIQYYNGEERAKGNILERFSAQQFPDLHSELNLSSLELGDSALYFCASSLGQGNTEAFFGQGTRLTVV.

The V and J genes are TRBV5-6 and TRBJ2-5, with 8 positions matching TRBD1. CDR3 length: 16 amino acids. CDR1 and CDR2 (germline): SGHDT, YYEEEE. V was clipped by 3 bases and J by 1 base; unmatched bases: 8. CDR3 bases: TGTGCCAGCAGCTGGAGGACAGGGAGCTTCCAAGAGACCCAGTACTTC. Amino acids: CASSWRTGSFQETQYF.

This chain links TRBV6-2 or TRBV6-3 with TRBJ2-7; tentatively, D is TRBD1 (5 bases). Looked up from germline, CDR1 is MNHEY and CDR2 is SVGEGT. Trimming removed 2 bases from V and 6 bases from J, with 14 bases in between. The CDR3 runs 14 residues. The CDR3 sequence is CASSYITGQGEQYF. In DNA form, the CDR3 reads TGTGCCAGCAGTTACATCACCGGACAAGGCGAGCAGTACTTC.

This clone was seen just once. The V and J genes are TRBV5-1 and TRBJ1-1; the D gene is possibly TRBD1 (5 bases). V dropped 0 bases and J dropped 3 bases, with 12 bases sitting between them. This CDR3 is built from 15 residues. CDR1 SGHRS and CDR2 YFSETQ come from the germline V gene. CDR3 coding DNA: TGCGCCAGCAGCTTGGCAGGGACTCCAGACACTGAAGCTTTCTTT. Protein sequence: CASSLAGTPDTEAFF.

The sample holds one count of this clone. This chain joins TRBV28 and TRBJ1-5; 12 bases are a match to TRBD1. V trimming: 4 bases; J trimming: 5 bases; junction bases outside the gene matches: 3. The germline CDR1 and CDR2 sequences are MDHEN and SYDVKM. CDR3 length: 15 residues. DNA for the CDR3: TGTGCCAGCAGTTCGGGACAGGGGGCCTATCAGCCCCAGCATTTT. The encoded protein is CASSSGQGAYQPQHF.

V and J are TRBV7-2 and TRBJ1-1; tentative D call: TRBD1 (6 bases). The V end was cut by 2 bases, the J end by 1 base, with 14 bases between. The CDR3 sequence is 16 residues long. The germline gives CDR1 SGHTA, CDR2 FQGNSA. The CDR3 protein is CASSLRTAGPNTEAFF. The CDR3 DNA sequence: TGTGCCAGCAGCTTAAGGACAGCCGGCCCGAACACTGAAGCTTTCTTT. Full variable domain (rest looked up from reference TRBV7-2 and TRBJ1-1): GAGVSQSPSNKVTEKGKDVELRCDPISGHTALYWYRQSLGQGLEFLIYFQGNSAPDKSGLPSDRFSAERTGGSVSTLTIQRTQQEDSAVYLCASSLRTAGPNTEAFFGQGTRLTVV.

This chain uses TRBV15 with TRBJ2-1; D not resolved. CDR1 LNHNV and CDR2 YYDKDF come from the germline V gene (reference sequence). The V end lost 0 bases, the J end lost 8 bases, and 8 bases lay between the germline ends. This CDR3 contains 13 residues. CDR3 DNA sequence: TGTGCCACCAGCAGAGACGGGTTGGATGAGCAGTTCTTC. Residues: CATSRDGLDEQFF.

Of note for this clone: The junction shows a germline mismatch at one end, possibly a read error. The chain has TRBV7-2 and TRBJ2-1; 7 nucleotides line up with TRBD1. This CDR3 has 12 amino acids. The germline gives CDR1 SGHTA, CDR2 FQGNSA. The chain's CDR3 is CASSFTGQRLVF. Written as DNA, the CDR3 is TGTGCCAGCAGCTTTACGGGACAGCGCTTAGTCTTC.

The table lists this clone with a few counts. V is TRBV7-8 and J is TRBJ2-1, with D perhaps matching TRBD1 (6 bases). Trimming stripped 3 bases from V and 7 bases from J, with 16 bases between. CDR3 size: 15 residues. Germline V gene sequence: CDR1 SGHVS, CDR2 FQNEAQ. The CDR3 loop is CASSLKGENRNEQFF. The CDR3 nucleotides read TGTGCCAGCAGCTTGAAGGGGGAGAATCGGAATGAGCAGTTCTTC.

The rearrangement uses TRBV2 and TRBJ2-1, with D tentatively TRBD1 (6 bases). The germline CDR1 and CDR2 sequences are SNHLY and FYNNEI. The CDR3 loop spans 15 amino acids. The germline V and J ends were trimmed by 3 bases and 6 bases, with 15 bases remaining between them. CDR3 amino acids: CASSEGAVNGNEQFF. The CDR3 nucleotides are TGTGCCAGCAGTGAGGGGGCAGTAAATGGCAATGAGCAGTTCTTC.

The chain couples TRBV30 to TRBJ2-1, with D unclear. Between the trimmed V and J ends, which lost 2 bases and 10 bases, there was a span of 21 bases. Germline values: CDR1 GTSNPN, CDR2 SVGIG (reference sequence). The CDR3 length is 15 residues. In DNA, the CDR3 is TGTGCCTGGAGTAGTGGCAAAGTCCCACAAGGGGAGCAGTTCTTC. Its translation is CAWSSGKVPQGEQFF.

The chain has TRBV7-2 and TRBJ2-7; 7 nucleotides line up with TRBD2. The CDR3 sequence is 15 residues long. The V and J ends lost 1 base and 3 bases, in that order; junction bases with no gene match: 6. Germline-derived CDR1 and CDR2 are SGHTA and FQGNSA. The CDR3, as DNA: TGTGCCAGCAGCTTAGTAGGCGGGAGTTTCTACGAGCAGTACTTC. This sequence encodes CASSLVGGSFYEQYF.

This clone occurred once. The chain recombines TRBV6-5 with TRBJ2-7, with unresolved D. This CDR3 is built from 13 residues. Germline V lookup: CDR1 MNHEY, CDR2 SVGAGI. Trimming removed 2 bases at V and 3 bases at J, with 8 bases between. The CDR3, as DNA: TGTGCCAGCAGTTACCGTAGAGACTACGAGCAGTACTTC. It is translated as CASSYRRDYEQYF.

This chain uses TRBV29-1 with TRBJ2-7; a weak D match, TRBD1 (6 bases). The CDR3 runs to 13 residues. Trimming pared 6 bases from V and 3 bases from J, leaving 15 bases between. Germline V gene sequence: CDR1 SQVTM, CDR2 ANQGSEA. The CDR3 bases are TGCAGCGTGGTAGGGGGACAATACTACGAGCAGTACTTC. Amino acid sequence: CSVVGGQYYEQYF.